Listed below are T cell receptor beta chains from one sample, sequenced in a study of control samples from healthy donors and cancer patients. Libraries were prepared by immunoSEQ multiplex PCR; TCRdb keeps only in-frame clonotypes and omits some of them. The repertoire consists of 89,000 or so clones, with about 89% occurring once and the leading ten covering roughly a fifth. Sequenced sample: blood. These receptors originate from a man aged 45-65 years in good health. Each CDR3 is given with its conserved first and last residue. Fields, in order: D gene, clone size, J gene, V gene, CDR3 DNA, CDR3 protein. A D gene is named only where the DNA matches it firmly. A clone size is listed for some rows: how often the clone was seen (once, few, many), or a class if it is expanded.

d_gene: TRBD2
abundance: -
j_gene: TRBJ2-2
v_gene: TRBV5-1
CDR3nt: TGCGCCAGCAGCTTTGCGGGAGGGAACACCGGGGAGCTGTTTTTT
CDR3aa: CASSFAGGNTGELFF

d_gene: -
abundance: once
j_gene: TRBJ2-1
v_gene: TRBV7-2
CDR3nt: TGTGCCAGCACCCCAGGTTCCTACAATGAGCAGTTCTTC
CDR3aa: CASTPGSYNEQFF

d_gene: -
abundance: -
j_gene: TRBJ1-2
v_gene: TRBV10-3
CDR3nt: TGTGCCATCAGTGAGTCCCCCGGGACACTACTCTCCTATGGCTACACCTTC
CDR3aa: CAISESPGTLLSYGYTF

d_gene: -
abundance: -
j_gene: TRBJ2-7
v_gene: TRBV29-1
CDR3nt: TGCAGCGTTGAAGCAGGGGCAAATCCCTACGAGCAGTACTTC
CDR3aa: CSVEAGANPYEQYF

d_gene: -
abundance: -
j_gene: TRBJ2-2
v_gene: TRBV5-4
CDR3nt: TGTGCCAGCAGCTTGGATGGGAACACCGGGGAGCTGTTTTTT
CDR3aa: CASSLDGNTGELFF

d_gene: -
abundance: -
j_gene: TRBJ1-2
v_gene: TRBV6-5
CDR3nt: TGTGCCAGCGGAAAGGGGCGGGACGGACTCTATGGCTACACCTTC
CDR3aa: CASGKGRDGLYGYTF

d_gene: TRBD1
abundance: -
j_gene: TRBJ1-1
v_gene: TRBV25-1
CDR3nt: TGTGCCAGCAGTGAATCAGGGGGGCTCACTGAAGCTTTCTTT
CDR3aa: CASSESGGLTEAFF

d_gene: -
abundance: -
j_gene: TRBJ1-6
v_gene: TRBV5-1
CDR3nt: TGCGCCAGCAGCTTGGGCCCCCGGGACGGCGGTTCACCCCTCCACTTT
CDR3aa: CASSLGPRDGGSPLHF

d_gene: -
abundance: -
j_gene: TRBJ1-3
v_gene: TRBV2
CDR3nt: TGTGCCAGCAGTGAACGGGGCAGGGCGACTGGAAACACCATATATTTT
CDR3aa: CASSERGRATGNTIYF

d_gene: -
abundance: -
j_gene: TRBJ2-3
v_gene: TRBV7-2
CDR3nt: TGTGCCAGCAGCTTTCTTCTGGGCACAGATACGCAGTATTTT
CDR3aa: CASSFLLGTDTQYF

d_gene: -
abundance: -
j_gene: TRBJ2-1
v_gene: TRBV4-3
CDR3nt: TGCGCCAGCAGCCGAGGAGGGGGGGGCCCCTACAATGAGCAGTTCTTC
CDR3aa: CASSRGGGGPYNEQFF

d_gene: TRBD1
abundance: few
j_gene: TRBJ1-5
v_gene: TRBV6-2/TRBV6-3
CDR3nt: TGTGCCAGCAGTCGTGGGACAGACCATCAGCCCCAGCATTTT
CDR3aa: CASSRGTDHQPQHF

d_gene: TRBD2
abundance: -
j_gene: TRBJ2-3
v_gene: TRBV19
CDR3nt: TGTGCCAGTACCTCGACTAGCGGGGGGTTCACAGATACGCAGTATTTT
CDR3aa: CASTSTSGGFTDTQYF

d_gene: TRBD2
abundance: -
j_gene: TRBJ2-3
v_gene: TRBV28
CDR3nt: TGTGCCAGCAGCCCGACTAGCGGGAGTGGTACGCAGTATTTT
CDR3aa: CASSPTSGSGTQYF

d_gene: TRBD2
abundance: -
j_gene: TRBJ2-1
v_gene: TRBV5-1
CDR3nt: TGCGCCAGCAGCTTCGAACTAGCGGGGGGGAACAATGAGCAGTTCTTC
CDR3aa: CASSFELAGGNNEQFF

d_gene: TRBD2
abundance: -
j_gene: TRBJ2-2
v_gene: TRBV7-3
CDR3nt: TGTGCCAGCAGCCCGGGACTAGCGGCCGGGGAGCTGTTTTTT
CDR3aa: CASSPGLAAGELFF

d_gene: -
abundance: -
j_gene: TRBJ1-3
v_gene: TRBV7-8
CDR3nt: TGTGCCAGCAGCTTAGGTCTTGGAAACACCATATATTTT
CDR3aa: CASSLGLGNTIYF

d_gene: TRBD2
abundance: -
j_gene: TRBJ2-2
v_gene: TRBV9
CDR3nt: TGTGCCAGCAGCGTAGACATCAAGCGGGGCGGGTACACCGGGGAGCTGTTTTTT
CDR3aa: CASSVDIKRGGYTGELFF

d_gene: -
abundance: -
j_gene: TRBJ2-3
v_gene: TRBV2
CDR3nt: TGTGCCAGCAGGGGGGCAGGGTTCACAGATACGCAGTATTTT
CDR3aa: CASRGAGFTDTQYF